Listed below are T cell receptor beta chains from one sample, sequenced in a study of blood T cell repertoires in COVID-19. The table came from immunoSEQ multiplex PCR; TCRdb's copy has only in-frame clones and leaves some out. The data show about 34,000 clones, nearly 95% seen once. Input material: peripheral blood. Every receptor here comes from a human donor in a cohort sampled during active COVID-19. Both conserved end residues are part of each CDR3. A D gene is named only where the DNA matches it firmly. For some rows the clone size is stated as once, few or many, or as a class when expanded; others skip it.

V	D	J	size	CDR3	DNA
TRBV19	-	TRBJ2-7	-	CASSMGHLNEQYF	TGTGCCAGTAGTATGGGGCATCTCAACGAGCAGTACTTC
TRBV18	TRBD1	TRBJ1-4	-	CASSLRTGGIEKLFF	TGTGCCAGCTCACTGCGGACAGGGGGGATTGAAAAACTGTTTTTT
TRBV7-9	-	TRBJ1-2	-	CASSLAPGEPNYGYTF	TGTGCCAGCAGCTTAGCTCCAGGGGAACCTAACTATGGCTACACCTTC
TRBV30	TRBD1	TRBJ1-1	-	CAWIGGQGLAEAFF	TGTGCCTGGATTGGGGGACAGGGTTTAGCTGAAGCTTTCTTT
TRBV4-2	-	TRBJ2-2	-	CASRGLGNTGELFF	TGTGCCAGCAGGGGACTCGGGAACACCGGGGAGCTGTTTTTT
TRBV6-4	-	TRBJ2-3	-	CASSDTHSDTQYF	TGTGCCAGCAGTGACACGCACTCAGATACGCAGTATTTT
TRBV27	-	TRBJ2-7	once	CASSSRVPLYEQYF	TGTGCCAGCAGTTCCCGGGTCCCGCTCTACGAGCAGTACTTC
TRBV27	-	TRBJ2-1	-	CASSPLAIYNEQFF	TGTGCCAGCTCCCCTCTAGCGATCTACAATGAGCAGTTCTTC
TRBV5-1	TRBD1	TRBJ1-1	-	CASSPPDRGHIGYTEAFF	TGCGCCAGCAGCCCACCGGACAGGGGCCACATCGGTTACACTGAAGCTTTCTTT
TRBV10-2	-	TRBJ1-1	-	CASTGAIPNTEAFF	TGCGCCAGTACTGGGGCCATCCCGAACACTGAAGCTTTCTTT
TRBV11-1	-	TRBJ2-7	-	CASSIRGSYEQYF	TGTGCCAGCAGCATTAGGGGGTCCTACGAGCAGTACTTC
TRBV9	-	TRBJ2-1	-	CASSVGERTYNEQFF	TGTGCCAGCAGCGTAGGCGAAAGAACCTACAATGAGCAGTTCTTC
TRBV24-1	TRBD1	TRBJ2-7	-	CATSDSGTGSSYEQYF	TGTGCCACCAGTGACTCCGGGACAGGGAGCTCCTACGAGCAGTACTTC
TRBV6-5	TRBD1	TRBJ2-7	-	CASLGQLYEQYF	TGTGCCAGCCTGGGACAGCTCTACGAGCAGTACTTC
TRBV5-1	-	TRBJ1-1	-	CASSPGAGGNTEAFF	TGCGCCAGCAGCCCCGGCGCGGGGGGGAACACTGAAGCTTTCTTT
TRBV2	TRBD1	TRBJ1-2	-	CASNPGGGVVYGYTF	TGTGCCAGCAACCCGGGAGGGGGCGTTGTCTATGGCTACACCTTC
TRBV6-1	-	TRBJ1-2	-	CASSEAPDRLHYGYTF	TGTGCCAGCAGTGAAGCGCCTGACAGGCTTCACTATGGCTACACCTTC
TRBV5-5	TRBD1	TRBJ1-5	-	CASSHWDSLNQPQHF	TGTGCCAGCAGTCACTGGGACAGTCTCAATCAGCCCCAGCATTTT
TRBV28	TRBD1	TRBJ2-5	-	CASSGQQGALLFQETQYF	TGTGCCAGCAGCGGTCAACAGGGGGCCCTTCTTTTTCAAGAGACCCAGTACTTC
TRBV2	TRBD1	TRBJ1-5	-	CASIRDSGRNQPQHF	TGTGCCAGCATCCGGGACAGTGGGCGCAATCAGCCCCAGCATTTT
TRBV5-4	TRBD2	TRBJ2-3	-	CASSLGTSGGTDTQYF	TGTGCCAGCAGCTTGGGGACTAGCGGGGGCACAGATACGCAGTATTTT
TRBV21-1	-	TRBJ2-7	-	CASSKEVTTGGLYEQYF	TGTGCCAGCAGCAAAGAAGTAACGACAGGGGGCCTCTACGAGCAGTACTTC
TRBV6-2/TRBV6-3	TRBD2	TRBJ2-7	-	CASSLPAPGSGIRGYEQYF	TGTGCCAGCAGTTTGCCTGCACCCGGGAGCGGGATAAGAGGCTACGAGCAGTACTTC
TRBV2	TRBD1	TRBJ2-2	-	CASIGTGMINTGELFF	TGTGCCAGCATTGGGACAGGGATGATAAACACCGGGGAGCTGTTTTTT
TRBV11-3	TRBD2	TRBJ2-1	-	CASSLTSGALSEQFF	TGTGCCAGCAGCTTGACTAGCGGAGCTCTTAGTGAGCAGTTCTTC
TRBV18	-	TRBJ2-2	-	CASSWSLSGELFF	TGTGCCAGCTCATGGAGCCTTTCCGGGGAGCTGTTTTTT
TRBV10-1	-	TRBJ2-7	-	CASSEWQGYEQYF	TGCGCCAGCAGTGAGTGGCAGGGCTACGAGCAGTACTTC
TRBV10-3	-	TRBJ1-3	-	CAISESQGLGGSGNTIYF	TGTGCCATCAGTGAGTCCCAGGGGTTAGGAGGCTCTGGAAACACCATATATTTT
TRBV9	TRBD1	TRBJ2-6	once	CASSGTGQGAFPGANVLTF	TGTGCCAGCAGCGGTACGGGACAGGGGGCCTTCCCTGGGGCCAACGTCCTGACTTTC
TRBV7-8	-	TRBJ2-3	-	CASSPTPRDTDTQYF	TGTGCCAGCAGCCCCACCCCCCGGGACACGGATACGCAGTATTTT
TRBV7-3	TRBD2	TRBJ2-5	-	CASSLISGWQETQYF	TGTGCCAGCAGCCTCATTAGCGGGTGGCAAGAGACCCAGTACTTC
TRBV5-8	-	TRBJ2-3	medium-sized	CASSLGSWGTDTQYF	TGTGCCAGCAGCTTGGGGAGTTGGGGCACAGATACGCAGTATTTT
TRBV5-1	TRBD1	TRBJ1-1	-	CASSLEGARTEAFF	TGCGCCAGCAGCTTAGAGGGGGCTAGAACTGAAGCTTTCTTT
TRBV30	-	TRBJ1-2	-	CAWRPGRTDGYTF	TGTGCCTGGAGACCAGGCCGGACAGACGGCTACACCTTC
TRBV18	TRBD1	TRBJ2-7	few	CASSSGTGFDEQYF	TGTGCCAGCTCATCCGGGACAGGGTTCGACGAGCAGTACTTC
TRBV12-3/TRBV12-4	-	TRBJ1-1	-	CASSPVVSTEAFF	TGTGCCAGCAGCCCCGTAGTGTCCACTGAAGCTTTCTTT
TRBV10-1	-	TRBJ2-7	-	CASSERQDAYEQYF	TGCGCCAGCAGTGAAAGACAGGACGCCTACGAGCAGTACTTC
TRBV7-9	-	TRBJ1-1	-	CASSFQDSTEAFF	TGTGCCAGCAGCTTTCAGGATTCCACTGAAGCTTTCTTT
TRBV10-3	-	TRBJ2-3	-	CAIGWSTRGDTQYF	TGTGCCATCGGTTGGAGCACACGGGGAGATACGCAGTATTTT
TRBV7-9	TRBD2	TRBJ2-1	-	CASSRGTSGLGDNEQFF	TGTGCCAGCAGCAGGGGGACTAGCGGGCTCGGGGACAATGAGCAGTTCTTC
TRBV2	-	TRBJ1-4	-	CASSSGRGREKLFF	TGTGCCAGCAGTTCGGGCAGGGGTAGGGAAAAACTGTTTTTT
TRBV7-9	-	TRBJ1-2	-	CASSSPGTSYGYTF	TGTGCCAGCAGCTCACCCGGGACATCTTATGGCTACACCTTC